One sample yielded the 7 T cell receptor beta chains listed below, sequenced in a study of control samples from healthy donors and cancer patients. The protocol was immunoSEQ multiplex PCR, while the TCRdb copy is restricted to in-frame clones and leaves out a portion. The sample consists of roughly 100,000 clones, approximately 83% of them appearing once. The sequenced sample consisted of blood. All receptors derive from a woman aged 50 to 60 in good health.

This clone occurred a few times. The chain combines TRBV28 with TRBJ2-7; no clear D. Germline CDR1 and CDR2: MDHEN and SYDVKM. This CDR3 comprises 12 residues. V was clipped by 6 bases and J by 3 bases, with 9 bases between them. The CDR3 region is CASSRPLYEQYF. The CDR3 nucleotides read TGTGCCAGCAGCCGCCCTCTCTACGAGCAGTACTTC. Combining the CDR3 with reference TRBV28 and TRBJ2-7 gives the whole variable domain DVKVTQSSRYLVKRTGEKVFLECVQDMDHENMFWYRQDPGLGLRLIYFSYDVKMKEKGDIPEGYSVSREKKERFSLILESASTNQTSMYLCASSRPLYEQYFGPGTRLTVT.

The gene calls are TRBV9 and TRBJ1-1; tentatively, D is TRBD1 (6 bases). Trimming stripped 2 bases from V and 4 bases from J, with 9 bases between. The germline V gene has CDR1 SGDLS and CDR2 YYNGEE. The CDR3 sequence is 13 residues long. CDR3 sequence (DNA): TGTGCCAGCAGCGTTGGGGGCTCCACTGAAGCTTTCTTT. Encoded protein: CASSVGGSTEAFF.

The chain carries TRBV14 and TRBJ2-3; D is uncertain. V was pared by 1 base and J by 6 bases, with 5 bases between. Germline CDR1 reads SGHDN; CDR2 reads FVKESK. CDR3 length: 12 residues. The CDR3 spells CASSQVSDTQYF. The CDR3, as DNA: TGTGCCAGCAGCCAAGTTTCGGATACGCAGTATTTT.

The table lists this clone with a few counts. The chain employs TRBV13 and TRBJ1-1; D is unclear. Looked up from germline, CDR1 is PRHDT and CDR2 is FYEKMQ (reference sequence). The CDR3 is 12 amino acids. Trimming removed 5 bases at V and 4 bases at J, with 8 bases between. The CDR3 is CASSALGTEAFF. The CDR3 DNA sequence: TGTGCCAGCAGCGCATTAGGCACTGAAGCTTTCTTT.

The chain combines TRBV5-1 with TRBJ2-1; tentatively, D is TRBD1 or TRBD2 (5 bases each). V shed 2 bases and J shed 6 bases, with 12 bases lying between them. CDR1 and CDR2 (germline): SGHRS, YFSETQ. The CDR3 is made up of 14 amino acids. The CDR3 here is CASSLQTGGNEQFF. The DNA for the CDR3 is TGCGCCAGCAGCTTACAAACAGGAGGCAATGAGCAGTTCTTC.

This clone has more than one count but fewer than ten. Because the CDR3's place on the DNA is in doubt, the DNA is left out and the CDR3 is given as listed by TCRdb. This chain links TRBV28 with TRBJ1-1. 12 amino acids form the CDR3, both terminal residues included. Germline V gene sequence: CDR1 MDHEN, CDR2 SYDVKM. CDR3 region: CASRSVGPGAFF.

The J gene is TRBJ1-1, the V gene TRBV29-1, with 9 bases fitting TRBD1. Unmatched junction bases numbered 8, after V lost 3 bases and J lost 6 bases. Germline assignment: CDR1 SQVTM and CDR2 ANQGSEA. This CDR3 comprises 14 residues. CDR3 region: CSVDGTGWDPEAFF. The DNA for the CDR3 is TGCAGCGTTGATGGGACAGGGTGGGATCCTGAAGCTTTCTTT.